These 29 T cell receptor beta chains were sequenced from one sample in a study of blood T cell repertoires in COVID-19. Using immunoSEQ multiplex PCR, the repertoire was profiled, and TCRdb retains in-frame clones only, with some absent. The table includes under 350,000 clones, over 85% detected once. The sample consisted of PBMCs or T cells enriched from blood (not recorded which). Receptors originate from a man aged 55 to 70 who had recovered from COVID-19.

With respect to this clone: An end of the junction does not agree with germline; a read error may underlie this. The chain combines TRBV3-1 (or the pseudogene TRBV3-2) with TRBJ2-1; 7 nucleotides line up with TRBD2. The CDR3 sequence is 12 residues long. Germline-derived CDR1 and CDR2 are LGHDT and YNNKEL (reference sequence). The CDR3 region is CASSPPERGVVF. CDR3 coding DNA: TGTGCCAGCAGCCCTCCGGAGCGGGGCGTGGTCTTC.

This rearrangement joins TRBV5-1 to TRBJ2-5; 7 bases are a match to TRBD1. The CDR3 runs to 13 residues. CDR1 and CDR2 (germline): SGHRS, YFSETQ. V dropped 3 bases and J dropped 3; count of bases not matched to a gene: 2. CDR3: CASSSTGEETQYF. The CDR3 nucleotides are TGCGCCAGCAGCTCTACAGGGGAAGAGACCCAGTACTTC.

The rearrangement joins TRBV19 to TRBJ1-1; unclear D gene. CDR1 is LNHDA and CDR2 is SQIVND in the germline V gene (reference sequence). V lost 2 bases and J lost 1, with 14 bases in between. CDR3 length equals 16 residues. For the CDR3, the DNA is TGTGCCAGTAGTATATGGGGAGGGCAGGCGAACACTGAAGCTTTCTTT. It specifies CASSIWGGQANTEAFF.

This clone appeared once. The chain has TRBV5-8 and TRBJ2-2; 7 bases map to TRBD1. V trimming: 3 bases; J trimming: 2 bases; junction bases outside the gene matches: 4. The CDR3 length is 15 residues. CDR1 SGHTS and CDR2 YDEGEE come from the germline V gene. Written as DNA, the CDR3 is TGTGCCAGCAGCTCCGGGACAGTCAACACCGGGGAGCTGTTTTTT. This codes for CASSSGTVNTGELFF.

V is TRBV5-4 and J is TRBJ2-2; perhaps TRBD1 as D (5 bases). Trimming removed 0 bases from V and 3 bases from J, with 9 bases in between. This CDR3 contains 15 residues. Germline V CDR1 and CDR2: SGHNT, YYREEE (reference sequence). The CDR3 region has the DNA TGTGCCAGCAGCTTGGGGGGCTCTTACACCGGGGAGCTGTTTTTT. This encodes CASSLGGSYTGELFF.

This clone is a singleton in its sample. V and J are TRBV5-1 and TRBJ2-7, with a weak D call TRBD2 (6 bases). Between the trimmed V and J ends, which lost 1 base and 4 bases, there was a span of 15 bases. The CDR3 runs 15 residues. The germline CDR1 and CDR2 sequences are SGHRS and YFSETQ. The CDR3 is CASSLIQGGNYEQYF. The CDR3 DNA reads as TGCGCCAGCAGCTTGATTCAGGGCGGGAATTACGAGCAGTACTTC.

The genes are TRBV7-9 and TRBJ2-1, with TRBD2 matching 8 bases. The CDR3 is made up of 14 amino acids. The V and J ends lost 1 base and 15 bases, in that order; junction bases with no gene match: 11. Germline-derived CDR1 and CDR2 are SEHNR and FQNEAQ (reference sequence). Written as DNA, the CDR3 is TGTGCCAGCAGCTTAGGAGCGGGAGAGGCGGCTCGGTTCTTC. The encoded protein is CASSLGAGEAARFF.

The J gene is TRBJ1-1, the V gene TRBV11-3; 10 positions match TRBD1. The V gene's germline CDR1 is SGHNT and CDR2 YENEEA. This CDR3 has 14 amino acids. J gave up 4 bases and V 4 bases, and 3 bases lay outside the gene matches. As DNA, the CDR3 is TGTGCCAGCAGCTCCGGGACAGGGGTCACTGAAGCTTTCTTT. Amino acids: CASSSGTGVTEAFF.

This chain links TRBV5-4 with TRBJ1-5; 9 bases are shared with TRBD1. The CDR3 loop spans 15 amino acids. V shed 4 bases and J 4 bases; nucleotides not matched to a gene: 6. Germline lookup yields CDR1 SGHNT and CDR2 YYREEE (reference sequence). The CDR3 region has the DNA TGTGCCAGCAGCCCGGGACAGGGAGTAAATCAGCCCCAGCATTTT. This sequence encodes CASSPGQGVNQPQHF.

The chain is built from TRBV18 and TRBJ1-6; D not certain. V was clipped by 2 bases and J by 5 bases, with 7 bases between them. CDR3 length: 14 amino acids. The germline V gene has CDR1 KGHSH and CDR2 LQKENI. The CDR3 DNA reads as TGTGCCAGCTCACCAACAGATAATAATTCACCCCTCCACTTT. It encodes CASSPTDNNSPLHF.

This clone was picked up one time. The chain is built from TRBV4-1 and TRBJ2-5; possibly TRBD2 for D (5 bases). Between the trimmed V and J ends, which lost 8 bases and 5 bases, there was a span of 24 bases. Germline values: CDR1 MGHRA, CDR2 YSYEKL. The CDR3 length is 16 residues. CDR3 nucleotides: TGCGCCAGCCGGCCCGGTACAGCGGATGACTCCGAGACCCAGTACTTC. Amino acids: CASRPGTADDSETQYF.

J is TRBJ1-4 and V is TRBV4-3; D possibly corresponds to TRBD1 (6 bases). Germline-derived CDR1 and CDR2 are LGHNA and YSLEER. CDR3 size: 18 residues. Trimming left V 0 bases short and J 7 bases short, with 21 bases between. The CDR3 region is CASSQDIGLQRGGEKLFF. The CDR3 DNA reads TGCGCCAGCAGCCAAGATATAGGACTCCAAAGGGGGGGTGAAAAACTGTTTTTT.

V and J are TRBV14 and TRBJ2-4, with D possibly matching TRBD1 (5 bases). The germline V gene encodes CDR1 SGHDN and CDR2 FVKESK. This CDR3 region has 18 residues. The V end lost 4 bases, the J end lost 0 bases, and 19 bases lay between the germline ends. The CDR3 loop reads CASSPTIYDRLAKNIQYF. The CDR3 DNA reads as TGTGCCAGCAGCCCAACAATCTATGACAGACTAGCCAAAAACATTCAGTACTTC.

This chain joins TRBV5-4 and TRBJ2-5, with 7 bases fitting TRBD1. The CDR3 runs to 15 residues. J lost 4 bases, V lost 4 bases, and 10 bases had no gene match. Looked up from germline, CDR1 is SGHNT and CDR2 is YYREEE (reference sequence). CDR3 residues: CASSGDTGVRETQYF. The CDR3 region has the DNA TGTGCCAGCAGCGGGGATACAGGGGTTCGAGAGACCCAGTACTTC.

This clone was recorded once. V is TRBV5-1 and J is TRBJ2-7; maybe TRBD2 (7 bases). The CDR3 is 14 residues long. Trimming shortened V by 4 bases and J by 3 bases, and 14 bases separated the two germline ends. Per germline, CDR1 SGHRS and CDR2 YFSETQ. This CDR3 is CASSNQGGGYEQYF. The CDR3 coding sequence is TGCGCCAGCAGCAATCAGGGAGGGGGCTACGAGCAGTACTTC.

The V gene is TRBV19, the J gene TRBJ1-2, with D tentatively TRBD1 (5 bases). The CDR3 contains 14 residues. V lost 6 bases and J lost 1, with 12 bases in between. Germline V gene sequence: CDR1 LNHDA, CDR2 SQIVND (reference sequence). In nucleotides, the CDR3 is TGTGCCAGTAGAATATCGACAGTTAACTATGGCTACACCTTC. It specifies CASRISTVNYGYTF. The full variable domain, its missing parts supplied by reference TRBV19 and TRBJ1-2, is DGGITQSPKYLFRKEGQNVTLSCEQNLNHDAMYWYRQDPGQGLRLIYYSQIVNDFQKGDIAEGYSVSREKKESFPLTVTSAQKNPTAFYLCASRISTVNYGYTFGSGTRLTVV.

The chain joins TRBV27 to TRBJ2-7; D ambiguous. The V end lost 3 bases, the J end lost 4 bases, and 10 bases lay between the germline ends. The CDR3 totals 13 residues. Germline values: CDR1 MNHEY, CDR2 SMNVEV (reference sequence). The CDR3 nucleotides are TGTGCCAGCAGTTTGAACTACAAATACGAGCAGTACTTC. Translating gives CASSLNYKYEQYF.

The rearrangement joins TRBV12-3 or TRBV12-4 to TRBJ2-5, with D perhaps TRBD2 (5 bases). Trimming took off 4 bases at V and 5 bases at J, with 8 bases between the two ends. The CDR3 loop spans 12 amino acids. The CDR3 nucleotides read TGTGCCAGCAGTTCGGGAAGGGAGACCCAGTACTTC. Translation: CASSSGRETQYF.

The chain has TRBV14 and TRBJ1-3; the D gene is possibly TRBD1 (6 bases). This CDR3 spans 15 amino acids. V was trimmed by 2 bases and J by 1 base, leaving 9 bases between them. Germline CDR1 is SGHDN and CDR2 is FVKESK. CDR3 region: CASSQNRVSGNTIYF. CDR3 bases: TGTGCCAGCAGCCAAAACAGGGTATCTGGAAACACCATATATTTT.

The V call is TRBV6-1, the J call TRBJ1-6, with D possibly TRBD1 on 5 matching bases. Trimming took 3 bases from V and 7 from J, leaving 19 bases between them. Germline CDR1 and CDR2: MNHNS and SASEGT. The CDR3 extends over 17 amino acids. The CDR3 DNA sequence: TGTGCCAGCAGTGAGGGGATTGGGGGGATACGAAATTCACCCCTCCACTTT. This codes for CASSEGIGGIRNSPLHF.

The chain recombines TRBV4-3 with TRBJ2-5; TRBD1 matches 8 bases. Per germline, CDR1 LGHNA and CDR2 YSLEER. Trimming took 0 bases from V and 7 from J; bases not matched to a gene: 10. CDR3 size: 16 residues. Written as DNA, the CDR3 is TGCGCCAGCAGCCAAGATTCAGGGGGCGGTGGGGGGACCCAGTACTTC. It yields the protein CASSQDSGGGGGTQYF.

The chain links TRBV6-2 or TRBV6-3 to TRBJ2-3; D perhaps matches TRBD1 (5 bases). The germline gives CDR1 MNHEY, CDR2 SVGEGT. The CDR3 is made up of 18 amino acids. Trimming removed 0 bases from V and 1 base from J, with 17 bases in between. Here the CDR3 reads CASSYSPIREWGTDTQYF. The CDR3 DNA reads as TGTGCCAGCAGTTACTCGCCCATCAGGGAATGGGGCACAGATACGCAGTATTTT.

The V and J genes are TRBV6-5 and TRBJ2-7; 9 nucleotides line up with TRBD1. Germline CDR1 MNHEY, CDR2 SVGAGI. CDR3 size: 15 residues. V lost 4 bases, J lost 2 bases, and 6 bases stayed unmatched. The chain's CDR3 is CASSSPGQGTYEQYF. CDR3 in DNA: TGTGCCAGCAGTTCCCCGGGACAGGGCACCTACGAGCAGTACTTC.

The chain's CDR3 is CASSYSDGGAGYGYTF. For the CDR3, the DNA is TGTGCCAGCAGTTACTCGGATGGGGGCGCCGGCTATGGCTACACCTTC. V is TRBV6-5 and J is TRBJ1-2; maybe TRBD1 (6 bases). V lost 0 bases to trimming and J lost 4 bases, with 15 bases between them. The CDR3 totals 16 residues. Germline V gene sequence: CDR1 MNHEY, CDR2 SVGAGI.

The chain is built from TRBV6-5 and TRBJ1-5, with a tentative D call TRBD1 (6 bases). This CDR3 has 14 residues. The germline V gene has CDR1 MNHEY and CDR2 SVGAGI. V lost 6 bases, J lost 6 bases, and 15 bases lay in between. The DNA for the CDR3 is TGTGCCAGCAGCCTCGGCCGGACAGTTCAGCCCCAGCATTTT. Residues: CASSLGRTVQPQHF.

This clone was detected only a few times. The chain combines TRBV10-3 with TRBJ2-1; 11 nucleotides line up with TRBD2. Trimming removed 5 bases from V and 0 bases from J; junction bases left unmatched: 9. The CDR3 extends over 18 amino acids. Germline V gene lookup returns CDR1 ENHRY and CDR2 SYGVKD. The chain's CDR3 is CAISQGLAGDASYNEQFF. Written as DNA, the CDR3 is TGTGCCATCAGTCAAGGACTAGCGGGTGATGCCTCCTACAATGAGCAGTTCTTC.

The chain's CDR3 is CASKDTPGYEQFF. DNA for the CDR3: TGTGCCAGCAAGGACACGCCGGGCTATGAGCAGTTCTTC. The J gene is TRBJ2-1, the V gene TRBV2; TRBD1 is a possible D gene (5 bases). The CDR3 covers 13 residues. The V end was cut by 7 bases, the J end by 8 bases, with 15 bases between. Germline V gives CDR1 SNHLY, CDR2 FYNNEI.

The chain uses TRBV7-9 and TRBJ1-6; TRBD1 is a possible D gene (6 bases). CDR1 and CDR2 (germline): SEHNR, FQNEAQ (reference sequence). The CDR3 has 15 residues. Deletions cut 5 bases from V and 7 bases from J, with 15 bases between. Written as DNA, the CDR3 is TGTGCCAGCAGCCCCCGCGGGGGCGGGAATTCACCCCTCCACTTT. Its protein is CASSPRGGGNSPLHF.

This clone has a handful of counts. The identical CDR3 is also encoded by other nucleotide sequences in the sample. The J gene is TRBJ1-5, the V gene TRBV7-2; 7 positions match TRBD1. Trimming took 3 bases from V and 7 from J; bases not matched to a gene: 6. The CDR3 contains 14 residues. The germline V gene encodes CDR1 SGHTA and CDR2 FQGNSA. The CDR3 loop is CASSFLQGGQPQHF. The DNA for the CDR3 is TGTGCCAGCAGCTTCCTTCAGGGGGGACAGCCCCAGCATTTT.